This T cell receptor beta chain comes out of a study of follicular helper T cells after annual influenza vaccination. The V and J ends lost 5 bases and 4 bases respectively, with 14 bases between them. From germline, CDR1 is SGHTA and CDR2 FQGTGA. This CDR3 contains 14 residues. TCRdb keeps only in-frame clones here, not all; method: immunoSEQ multiplex PCR. There are roughly 7,900 clones in the sample; 65% to 85% occur only once, and more than 1.5% lies in the top ten. Time point of the sample: 2015-2016 season, 7 days after influenza vaccination. This receptor was identified in an adult who received the influenza vaccine. Sequencing was performed on CXCR5+ CD38- circulating T follicular helper cells from blood, taken 7 days after influenza vaccination. Specified subset: circulating Tfh, non-naive CD4+CXCR5+PD-1+ (ICOS+CD38+ or ICOS-CD38-). This chain joins TRBV7-3 and TRBJ1-2, with D perhaps matching TRBD1 (5 bases). This chain's CDR3 is CASSRTGTGYGYTF. CDR3 DNA sequence: TGTGCCAGCAGCCGAACGGGCACAGGCTATGGCTACACCTTC. Full variable domain (outside the CDR3, taken from reference TRBV7-3 and TRBJ1-2): GAGVSQTPSNKVTEKGKYVELRCDPISGHTALYWYRQSLGQGPEFLIYFQGTGAADDSGLPNDRFFAVRPEGSVSTLKIQRTERGDSAVYLCASSRTGTGYGYTFGSGTRLTVV.